The 21 T cell receptor beta chains below come from one sample, sequenced in a study of CD8 T cells in ankylosing spondylitis. TCRdb redid the calling of the 5' RACE reads with MiXCR, one entry per CDR3 protein. The repertoire holds under 400,000 distinct CDR3 sequences, with approximately 10% as singletons. Input material: blood, either unsorted or a sorted T cell fraction (not recorded which). These receptors were taken from a female donor with ankylosing spondylitis or in good health (not recorded which).

This clonotype was seen ten or more times. The J gene is TRBJ1-1, the V gene TRBV7-9, with 7 bases identical to TRBD1. CDR1 is SEHNR, CDR2 FQNEAQ, per germline (reference sequence). Unmatched junction bases numbered 7, after V lost 5 bases and J lost 1 base. There are 15 residues in the CDR3. CDR3 DNA sequence: TGTGCCAGCAGCCCGGGGGACAGCCGGAACACTGAAGCTTTCTTT. Residues: CASSPGDSRNTEAFF.

The chain recombines TRBV7-6 with TRBJ1-1; unclear D gene. The germline CDR1 and CDR2 sequences are SGHVS and FNYEAQ. The CDR3 is 14 residues long. Deletions cut 4 bases from V and 1 base from J, with 10 bases between. This CDR3 is CASSSSGRNTEAFF. Written as DNA, the CDR3 is TGTGCCAGCAGCTCCAGCGGGCGGAACACTGAAGCTTTCTTT.

Many counts were recorded for this clonotype. This chain joins TRBV7-9 and TRBJ1-2; D not certain. Germline V gene data show CDR1 as SEHNR and CDR2 as FQNEAQ (reference sequence). Trimming left V 2 bases short and J 0 bases short, with 10 bases between. The CDR3 runs 15 residues. In nucleotides, the CDR3 is TGTGCCAGCAGCTTATCGGCAGAAGCTAACTATGGCTACACCTTC. It codes for CASSLSAEANYGYTF.

This clonotype occurred many times. The genes are TRBV30 and TRBJ1-5; D gene uncertain. This CDR3 comprises 14 residues. The V and J ends lost 4 bases and 2 bases respectively, with 12 bases between them. Germline V gives CDR1 GTSNPN, CDR2 SVGIG (reference sequence). DNA for the CDR3: TGTGCCTGGAAAAACCAACGGGGCAATCAGCCCCAGCATTTT. Protein sequence: CAWKNQRGNQPQHF.

This clonotype has a count of ten or more. The rearrangement links TRBV10-3 to TRBJ1-1; no definite D call. Germline V gene sequence: CDR1 ENHRY, CDR2 SYGVKD. CDR3 length equals 11 residues. Trimming cost V 3 bases and J 4 bases, with 3 bases left between them. The CDR3 loop reads CAISDGTEAFF. The DNA for the CDR3 is TGTGCCATCAGTGATGGCACTGAAGCTTTCTTT.

This chain joins TRBV7-9 and TRBJ2-2; D assignment may be TRBD1 or TRBD2 (5 bases each). The V end was cut by 3 bases, the J end by 6 bases, with 11 bases between. Germline V gives CDR1 SEHNR, CDR2 FQNEAQ (reference sequence). The CDR3 runs to 14 residues. This CDR3 is CASSLGVYSGELFF. The CDR3 DNA sequence: TGTGCCAGCAGCTTGGGGGTGTATTCCGGGGAGCTGTTTTTT.

This chain joins TRBV24-1 and TRBJ2-1; D gene uncertain. The germline V and J ends were trimmed by 4 bases and 6 bases, with 12 bases remaining between them. The CDR3 has 14 amino acids. Germline-derived CDR1 and CDR2 are KGHDR and SFDVKD. The CDR3: CATSEARFGNEQFF. The CDR3 coding sequence is TGTGCCACCAGTGAGGCTAGATTCGGCAATGAGCAGTTCTTC.

This clonotype was counted only a few times. The chain recombines TRBV11-1 with TRBJ2-3; 9 bases align to TRBD2. CDR1 and CDR2 (germline): SGHAT, FQDESV (reference sequence). This CDR3 has 19 amino acids. The ends lost 3 bases at V and 7 bases at J; junction bases unmatched: 20. The CDR3 is CASSFPRRVAGDFMNTQYF. CDR3 sequence (DNA): TGTGCCAGCAGCTTCCCCAGGAGGGTAGCGGGAGATTTCATGAATACGCAGTATTTT. The full variable domain, completed using reference TRBV11-1 and TRBJ2-3, is EAEVAQSPRYKITEKSQAVAFWCDPISGHATLYWYRQILGQGPELLVQFQDESVVDDSQLPKDRFSAERLKGVDSTLKIQPAELGDSAMYLCASSFPRRVAGDFMNTQYFGPGTRLTVL.

This clonotype has a count of ten or more. The V and J genes are TRBV27 and TRBJ1-6, with D possibly being TRBD1 (5 bases). CDR3 length equals 12 residues. Germline V gene data show CDR1 as MNHEY and CDR2 as SMNVEV (reference sequence). Between the trimmed V and J ends, which lost 7 bases and 5 bases, there was a span of 6 bases. As DNA, the CDR3 is TGTGCCAGCACGGACAATAATTCACCCCTCCACTTT. Its protein product is CASTDNNSPLHF.

This clonotype has a count of ten or more. The chain joins TRBV29-1 to TRBJ1-1; D possibly corresponds to TRBD1 (5 bases). The germline CDR1 and CDR2 sequences are SQVTM and ANQGSEA. The CDR3 is made up of 12 amino acids. V lost 7 bases to trimming and J lost 0 bases, with 9 bases between them. CDR3 nucleotide sequence: TGCAGCGGGGACCTAATGAACACTGAAGCTTTCTTT. This gives the protein CSGDLMNTEAFF.

This clonotype appeared many times. V gene TRBV27 combines with J gene TRBJ1-5, with 10 bases that match TRBD1. The CDR3 is 14 residues long. The junction had 1 base not matched to a gene; V was cut back by 2 bases and J by 6 bases. Germline loops: CDR1 MNHEY, CDR2 SMNVEV (reference sequence). The CDR3 sequence: CASSLRTGGQPQHF. The CDR3 nucleotides are TGTGCCAGCAGTTTACGGACAGGGGGTCAGCCCCAGCATTTT.

Worth noting for this clonotype: A single base separates this from a much larger clone, so it may be a read error. The chain employs TRBV24-1 and TRBJ2-2; 8 positions agree with TRBD1. Looked up from germline, CDR1 is KGHDR and CDR2 is SFDVKD. This CDR3 region has 17 residues. This CDR3 is CVTSDPTGGQLPGELFF. DNA of the CDR3: TGTGTCACCAGTGATCCAACAGGGGGGCAACTTCCCGGGGAGCTGTTTTTT.

This clonotype has a count of ten or more. The genes are TRBV12-3 or TRBV12-4 and TRBJ1-5, with D possibly matching TRBD1 (6 bases). This CDR3 has 15 amino acids. Trimming removed 4 bases from V and 7 bases from J, with 17 bases in between. CDR3 nucleotide sequence: TGTGCCAGCAGTTCCACGACAGGCTTTAACCAGCCCCAGCATTTT. Translated, it gives CASSSTTGFNQPQHF.

This clonotype was counted at least ten times. The chain is built from TRBV20-1 and TRBJ2-5; D is perhaps TRBD1 or TRBD2 (5 bases each). The length of the CDR3 is 14 residues. V lost 6 bases and J lost 5, with 19 bases in between. CDR1 is DFQATT and CDR2 is SNEGSKA in the germline V gene (reference sequence). The CDR3 loop is CSAAFPGTSETQYF. The CDR3 DNA reads TGCAGTGCCGCCTTCCCCGGGACCTCGGAGACCCAGTACTTC.

In this sample, this clonotype turned up many times. This chain connects TRBV7-6 to TRBJ2-7; D is undetermined. The germline CDR1 and CDR2 sequences are SGHVS and FNYEAQ. V shed 5 bases and J shed 3 bases, with 8 bases lying between them. This CDR3 has 12 amino acids. CDR3 nucleotides: TGTGCCAGCAGCGAGAAGGGCTACGAGCAGTACTTC. Translating gives CASSEKGYEQYF.

This clonotype appeared many times. The V gene is TRBV27, the J gene TRBJ1-5; D not certain. The V and J ends lost 6 bases and 3 bases respectively, with 24 bases between them. The germline CDR1 and CDR2 sequences are MNHEY and SMNVEV (reference sequence). CDR3 length equals 18 residues. The CDR3 DNA sequence: TGTGCCAGCAGCCCCCGCTTGCTCGTGGCGGCTAACAATCAGCCCCAGCATTTT. Translation: CASSPRLLVAANNQPQHF.

Details on this clonotype: A much larger clonotype is one base distant, so this may be a read error. The chain couples TRBV28 to TRBJ2-2, with D perhaps matching TRBD2 (5 bases). CDR3 length: 15 residues. Germline CDR1 and CDR2: MDHEN and SYDVKM. The CDR3 here is CASSPVPGNTGEPFF. DNA of the CDR3: TGTGCCAGCAGCCCAGTCCCGGGAAACACCGGGGAGCCGTTTTTT.

This clonotype appeared many times. The genes are TRBV7-8 and TRBJ2-3, with unresolved D. V lost 0 bases to trimming and J lost 4 bases, with 14 bases between them. CDR1 and CDR2 (germline): SGHVS, FQNEAQ. The CDR3 has 16 residues. CDR3 DNA: TGTGCCAGCAGCTTAGCTCCAAACGCTCCAGCAGATACGCAGTATTTT. This encodes CASSLAPNAPADTQYF.

Details on this clonotype: One junction end disagrees with the germline gene, perhaps due to a read error. The J gene is TRBJ2-2, the V gene TRBV7-2; maybe TRBD2 (6 bases). This CDR3 has 14 residues. Germline loops: CDR1 SGHTA, CDR2 FQGNSA. The CDR3 sequence is CASSLGAGTGELLF. CDR3 nucleotide sequence: TGTGCCAGCAGCTTAGGGGCGGGGACCGGGGAGCTGCTTTTT. Full variable domain (missing parts from reference TRBV7-2 and TRBJ2-2): GAGVSQSPSNKVTEKGKDVELRCDPISGHTALYWYRQSLGQGLEFLIYFQGNSAPDKSGLPSDRFSAERTGGSVSTLTIQRTQQEDSAVYLCASSLGAGTGELLFGEGSRLTVL.

The sample holds many counts of this clonotype. The chain recombines TRBV27 with TRBJ2-1; 11 bases are a match to TRBD2. CDR1 is MNHEY and CDR2 is SMNVEV in the germline V gene (reference sequence). V trimming: 0 bases; J trimming: 10 bases; junction bases outside the gene matches: 2. This CDR3 comprises 14 residues. For the CDR3, the DNA is TGTGCCAGCAGTTTATCCCGACTAGCGGGGGAGCAGTTCTTC. It encodes CASSLSRLAGEQFF.

The count of this clonotype is one. Here the CDR3 DNA reads TGTGCCAGCAGCCAAGATAACAGGGAGGCCTACGAGCAGTACTTC. As protein: CASSQDNREAYEQYF. The chain couples TRBV4-2 to TRBJ2-7; D could derive from TRBD1 or TRBD2 (6 bases each). The length of the CDR3 is 15 residues. CDR1 and CDR2 from the germline V gene are LGHNA and YNFKEQ. V lost 0 bases, J lost 2 bases, and 11 bases lay in between.